This T cell receptor (beta chain) was identified in a study of OX40 agonist ivuxolimab in advanced cancers. Study-level points and caveats: There were also nonresponders showing low normalized T-cell clonal expansion.

Concerning this clone itself: Its antigen is not identified.

TCRdb keeps only in-frame clones here, not all; method: immunoSEQ multiplex PCR. The sample lists around 37,000 clones, approximately 90% occurring once. The germline V gene has CDR1 KGHSH and CDR2 LQKENI. This CDR3 has 16 amino acids. V shed 6 bases and J 5 bases; nucleotides not matched to a gene: 13. The sample was CD4+ or CD8+ T cells sorted from blood, taken in a trial of the OX40 agonist ivuxolimab. The chain uses TRBV18 and TRBJ2-1; 7 nucleotides agree with TRBD1. The sequence came from an adult with an advanced solid tumor such as melanoma, head and neck, liver or kidney cancer. The CDR3 loop is CASSPQGGRPHNEQFF. In DNA form, the CDR3 reads TGTGCCAGCTCGCCTCAAGGGGGCAGACCTCACAATGAGCAGTTCTTC.